This T cell receptor (beta chain) came from a study of glioma-infiltrating T cells after dendritic cell vaccination. CDR3 length: 18 residues. Trimming removed 4 bases from V and 5 bases from J; junction bases left unmatched: 19. Germline CDR1 reads SGHNT; CDR2 reads YYREEE (reference sequence). Time point of the sample: after dendritic cell vaccination, including at tumor progression/relapse. Sequenced by immunoSEQ multiplex PCR; TCRdb stores in-frame clones only, minus some. This table holds just under 100,000 clones, approximately 80% found once. The TCR originated in a human donor with glioblastoma. The chain employs TRBV5-4 and TRBJ2-3; 7 positions match TRBD1. Sequencing was performed on blood, taken after dendritic cell vaccination. Here the CDR3 reads CASSNTIVGGFARDTQYF. The CDR3 DNA sequence: TGTGCCAGCAGCAACACCATCGTAGGGGGCTTTGCTCGAGATACGCAGTATTTT.